What follows is one TCR beta chain and its context. Within the sample, other DNA sequences also encode this same CDR3. The J segment lost 3 bases and the V segment lost 2 bases, leaving 0 bases of the junction unmatched. This CDR3 is 13 amino acids long. Germline V gene lookup returns CDR1 MNHEY and CDR2 SMNVEV (reference sequence). The data originate from a study of shared clonotypes between healthy human individuals. Naive CD8 isolation took CD45RO-negative cells positively selected for CCR7 and excluded terminally differentiated effector memory CD45RA+ cells. The method was immunoSEQ multiplex PCR; TCRdb's version includes in-frame clones alone and lacks a portion of them. The sample includes fewer than 700,000 clones, about 95% seen only once; the top ten take around 0.12%.

The sequence came from a woman aged 25 to 45 in good health. Input material: naive CD8+ T cells sorted from blood. The chain has TRBV27 and TRBJ2-7, with TRBD1 matching 8 bases. CDR3 loop: CASSLDRGYEQYF. In nucleotides, the CDR3 is TGTGCCAGCAGTTTAGACAGGGGCTACGAGCAGTACTTC.